Presented here are 14 T cell receptor beta chains from one specimen sequenced in a study of OX40 agonist ivuxolimab in advanced cancers. Assay used: immunoSEQ multiplex PCR; TCRdb lists only in-frame clones, some missing. The data contain some 22,000 clones, about 87% of them singletons. Sequenced material: CD4+ or CD8+ T cells sorted from blood, taken in a trial of the OX40 agonist ivuxolimab. These receptors all stem from an adult with an advanced solid tumor such as melanoma, head and neck, liver or kidney cancer.

This rearrangement joins TRBV7-9 to TRBJ2-1; D unclear. The ends were cut back, 0 bases at V and 4 bases at J, with 7 bases in the middle. The CDR3 has 14 amino acids. The V gene's germline CDR1 is SEHNR and CDR2 FQNEAQ (reference sequence). The CDR3 sequence is CASSLAEQYNEQFF. For the CDR3, the DNA is TGTGCCAGCAGCTTAGCCGAACAGTACAATGAGCAGTTCTTC.

The V call is TRBV6-1, the J call TRBJ1-3, with 11 bases identical to TRBD1. There are 14 residues in the CDR3. Germline values: CDR1 MNHNS, CDR2 SASEGT. With V trimmed by 0 bases and J by 11 bases, 3 bases remained unmatched. This CDR3 reads CASSEAGQGVPIYF. The CDR3 DNA reads as TGTGCCAGCAGTGAAGCGGGACAGGGGGTCCCCATATATTTT.

V usage is TRBV12-5 and J usage is TRBJ2-1, with unresolved D. Trimming pared 5 bases from V and 6 bases from J, leaving 8 bases between. There are 12 residues in the CDR3. Germline-derived CDR1 and CDR2 are LGHNT and FRNRAP. The CDR3 reads CASGRSFNEQFF. Here the CDR3 DNA reads TGTGCTAGTGGTAGAAGTTTCAATGAGCAGTTCTTC.

The gene calls are TRBV5-6 and TRBJ2-3; 10 positions agree with TRBD2. The CDR3 is made up of 15 amino acids. V lost 4 bases and J lost 6; bases outside the gene matches: 8. In germline, CDR1 is SGHDT, CDR2 YYEEEE. The CDR3 DNA is TGTGCCAGCAGCGACCAGCGGGGGGGCATGGATACGCAGTATTTT. Residues: CASSDQRGGMDTQYF.

The chain couples TRBV2 to TRBJ1-2, with 7 bases aligning to TRBD1. CDR1 SNHLY and CDR2 FYNNEI come from the germline V gene. The CDR3 sequence is 14 residues long. Trimming took 4 bases from V and 3 from J; bases not matched to a gene: 5. Here the CDR3 reads CASSGPGQHYGYTF. The CDR3 DNA is TGTGCCAGCAGTGGTCCGGGACAGCACTATGGCTACACCTTC. The full variable domain, in which reference TRBV2 and TRBJ1-2 provide the parts outside the CDR3, is EPEVTQTPSHQVTQMGQEVILRCVPISNHLYFYWYRQILGQKVEFLVSFYNNEISEKSEIFDDQFSVERPDGSNFTLKIRSTKLEDSAMYFCASSGPGQHYGYTFGSGTRLTVV.

J is TRBJ1-1 and V is TRBV25-1, with D perhaps TRBD1 (5 bases). V was clipped by 0 bases and J by 7 bases, with 9 bases between them. Germline lookup yields CDR1 MGHDK and CDR2 SYGVNS. CDR3 length: 13 amino acids. The CDR3 is CASSEYGTDEAFF. The CDR3 DNA reads as TGTGCCAGCAGTGAATACGGGACGGATGAAGCTTTCTTT.

As for this clone: At one end the junction does not follow the germline gene, possibly because of a read error. The chain has TRBV7-8 and TRBJ1-2; 8 nucleotides agree with TRBD1. The CDR3 contains 12 residues. The germline V gene encodes CDR1 SGHVS and CDR2 FQNEAQ. CDR3 coding DNA: TGTGCCAGCAGCCCCGTGCTCGACAGGGGACACTTC. Translating it yields CASSPVLDRGHF.

This clone showed up just a few times. The chain joins TRBV30 to TRBJ1-1; D uncertain. Germline lookup yields CDR1 GTSNPN and CDR2 SVGIG (reference sequence). The CDR3 has 13 amino acids. Trimming took 2 bases from V and 6 from J, leaving 13 bases between them. In nucleotides, the CDR3 is TGTGCCTGGAGTACGGGCCTAAGGGCTGAAGCTTTCTTT. Its protein is CAWSTGLRAEAFF.

The rearrangement joins TRBV19 to TRBJ1-3, with no clear D. CDR3 length: 12 amino acids. Deletions cut 8 bases from V and 9 bases from J, with 14 bases between. Germline loops: CDR1 LNHDA, CDR2 SQIVND (reference sequence). The CDR3 DNA reads TGTGCCAGTCTGGAGGTTCGAGGCACCATATATTTT. Translation: CASLEVRGTIYF.

The gene calls are TRBV6-5 and TRBJ1-1, with 9 bases matching TRBD1. Germline CDR1 reads MNHEY; CDR2 reads SVGAGI. V lost 9 bases to trimming and J lost 7 bases; unmatched junction nucleotides: 12. CDR3 length equals 14 residues. This CDR3 is CASRTGTGRVEAFF. The CDR3 DNA is TGTGCCAGTAGAACCGGGACAGGGAGGGTTGAAGCTTTCTTT.

The rearrangement uses TRBV7-2 and TRBJ2-7; 7 bases are a match to TRBD1. The CDR3 runs 15 residues. Looked up from germline, CDR1 is SGHTA and CDR2 is FQGNSA. J was trimmed by 0 bases and V by 2 bases; bases with no gene match: 4. In DNA form, the CDR3 reads TGTGCCAGCAGCTTATACCGGGACAGCTCCTACGAGCAGTACTTC. Translated, it gives CASSLYRDSSYEQYF. Together with reference TRBV7-2 and TRBJ2-7, the CDR3 gives the full variable domain: GAGVSQSPSNKVTEKGKDVELRCDPISGHTALYWYRQSLGQGLEFLIYFQGNSAPDKSGLPSDRFSAERTGGSVSTLTIQRTQQEDSAVYLCASSLYRDSSYEQYFGPGTRLTVT.

This chain uses TRBV6-5 with TRBJ2-2; no clear D gene. Per germline, CDR1 MNHEY and CDR2 SVGAGI. This CDR3 comprises 13 residues. Trimming stripped 2 bases from V and 4 bases from J, with 5 bases between. CDR3 residues: CASSYISTGELFF. DNA for the CDR3: TGTGCCAGCAGTTACATCAGCACCGGGGAGCTGTTTTTT.

In its sample, this clone is medium-sized. The V gene is TRBV4-3, the J gene TRBJ2-6; TRBD1 aligns across 7 bases. The CDR3 sequence is 16 residues long. The ends lost 2 bases at V and 1 base at J; junction bases unmatched: 2. Germline CDR1 reads LGHNA; CDR2 reads YSLEER. Written as DNA, the CDR3 is TGCGCCAGCAGCCAAAAGACAGGGTCTGGGGCCAACGTCCTGACTTTC. The encoded protein is CASSQKTGSGANVLTF.

This chain links TRBV5-6 with TRBJ2-3, with 8 positions matching TRBD2. The CDR3 sequence is 16 residues long. Germline assignment: CDR1 SGHDT and CDR2 YYEEEE. With V trimmed by 0 bases and J by 7 bases, 10 bases remained unmatched. CDR3 DNA sequence: TGTGCCAGCAGCTTGGAACGGGGGGGCCTCTCCCATACGCAGTATTTT. Its protein is CASSLERGGLSHTQYF.